The following is a TCR beta chain sequence with its context. All donors comprised healthy Caucasians. The data originate from a study of identical twins. TCRdb passed the 5' RACE reads through MiXCR, listing each CDR3 protein once. Here the sample spans some 500,000 distinct CDR3 sequences, 14% being singletons. Trimming shortened V by 0 bases and J by 1 base, and 9 bases separated the two germline ends. Looked up from germline, CDR1 is SGHRS and CDR2 is YFSETQ. CDR3 size: 15 residues. The same data also went into a second study, on yellow fever vaccine responses in identical twins.

This TCR was recovered from a woman under 30 in good health. V and J are TRBV5-1 and TRBJ2-3; D not certain. Sample: CD4+ T cells sorted from blood. CDR3 DNA: TGCGCCAGCAGCTTGGGGGCTGCCGGCACAGATACGCAGTATTTT. It encodes CASSLGAAGTDTQYF.